The table lists the clone carrying this T cell receptor (beta chain) with a few counts. This sample stems from a study of T cells after yellow fever vaccination. Study-level background: SMART-Seq v4 Ultra Low Input handled preparation of low-cell-number fractions.

TCRdb re-called the 5' RACE reads with MiXCR, one entry per CDR3 protein. The sample yields roughly 520,000 distinct CDR3 sequences, 21% seen once. The CDR3 is 15 amino acids. Germline V lookup: CDR1 SGHDN, CDR2 FVKESK. V was clipped by 7 bases and J by 1 base, with 15 bases between them. This chain links TRBV14 with TRBJ2-3; possibly TRBD2 for D (6 bases). The material was PBMCs, obtained 21 days after the first yellow fever vaccination. The clonotype comes from a man aged 18 to 35 who received the YFV17D yellow fever vaccine. CDR3 residues: CASTQEGRGTDTQYF. The CDR3 region has the DNA TGTGCCAGCACCCAGGAGGGACGGGGCACAGATACGCAGTATTTT.